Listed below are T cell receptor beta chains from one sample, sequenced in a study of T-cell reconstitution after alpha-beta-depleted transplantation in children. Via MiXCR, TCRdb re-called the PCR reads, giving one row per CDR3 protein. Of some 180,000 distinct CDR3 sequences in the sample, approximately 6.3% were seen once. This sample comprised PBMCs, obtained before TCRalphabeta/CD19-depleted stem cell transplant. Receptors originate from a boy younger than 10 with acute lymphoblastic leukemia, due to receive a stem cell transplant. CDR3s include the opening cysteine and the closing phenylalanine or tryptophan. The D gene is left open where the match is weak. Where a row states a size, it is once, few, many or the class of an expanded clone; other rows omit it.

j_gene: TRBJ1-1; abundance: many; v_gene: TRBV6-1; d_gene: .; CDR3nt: TGTGCCAGCAGTCCCGACGTCTGGAACACTGAAGCTTTCTTT; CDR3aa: CASSPDVWNTEAFF
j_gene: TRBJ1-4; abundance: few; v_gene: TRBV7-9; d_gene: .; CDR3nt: TGTGCCAGCAGCTTAGCCAATACGGTAACGGGTGAAAAACTGTTTTTT; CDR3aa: CASSLANTVTGEKLFF
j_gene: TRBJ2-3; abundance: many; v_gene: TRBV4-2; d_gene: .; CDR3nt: TGTGCCAGCAGCCAGGGCGGGTTCTTCACAGATACGCAGTATTTT; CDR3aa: CASSQGGFFTDTQYF
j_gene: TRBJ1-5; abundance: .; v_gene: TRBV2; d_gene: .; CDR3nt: TGTGCCAGCAGTGATGGGAGCCCTAGCAATCAGCCCCAGCATTTT; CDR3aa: CASSDGSPSNQPQHF
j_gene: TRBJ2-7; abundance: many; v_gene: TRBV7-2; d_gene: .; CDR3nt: TGTGCCAGCAGCTTTAGTTGGGACACGGACTCCTACGAGCAGTACTTC; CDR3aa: CASSFSWDTDSYEQYF
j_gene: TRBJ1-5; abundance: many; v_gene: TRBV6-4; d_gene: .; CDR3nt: TGTGCCAGCAGTGCCGACTCTAATCAGCCCCAGCATTTT; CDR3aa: CASSADSNQPQHF
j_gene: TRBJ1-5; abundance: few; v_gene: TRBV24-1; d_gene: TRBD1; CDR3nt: TGTGCCACCAGTACCGGGACAGGGGCGGCCAGCAATCAGCCCCAGCATTTT; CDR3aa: CATSTGTGAASNQPQHF
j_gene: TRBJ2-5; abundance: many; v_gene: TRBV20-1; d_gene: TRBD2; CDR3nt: TGCAGTGCTAAATGGACTAGCAGCGAGACCCAGTACTTC; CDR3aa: CSAKWTSSETQYF
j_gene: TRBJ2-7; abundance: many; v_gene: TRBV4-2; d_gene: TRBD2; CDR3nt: TGTGCCAGCAGCGAGATTATAGGACTAGCGGGGAACGAGCAGTACTTC; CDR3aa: CASSEIIGLAGNEQYF
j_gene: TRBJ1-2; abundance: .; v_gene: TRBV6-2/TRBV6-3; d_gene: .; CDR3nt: TGTGCCAGCAGTTGGGACTTCTTCTATGGCTACACCTTC; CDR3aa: CASSWDFFYGYTF
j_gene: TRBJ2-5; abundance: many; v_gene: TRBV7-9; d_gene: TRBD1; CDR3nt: TGTGCCAGCAGCCTCTCGGGACAGCAAGAGACCCAGTACTTC; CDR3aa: CASSLSGQQETQYF
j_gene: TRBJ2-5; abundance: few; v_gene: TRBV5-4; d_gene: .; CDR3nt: TGTGCCAGCAGCTTGGAACGGGAGCAAGAGACCCAGTACTTC; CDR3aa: CASSLEREQETQYF
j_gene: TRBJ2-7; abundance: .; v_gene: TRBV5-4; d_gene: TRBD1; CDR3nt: TGTGCCAGCAGCCGAGCTGTGGGGACAGGGGCAGAGCAGTACTTC; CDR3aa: CASSRAVGTGAEQYF
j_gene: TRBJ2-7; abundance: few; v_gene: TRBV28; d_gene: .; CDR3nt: TGTGCCAGCAGTTTCCGGGACACGACCCTTTACGAGCAGTACTTC; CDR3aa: CASSFRDTTLYEQYF
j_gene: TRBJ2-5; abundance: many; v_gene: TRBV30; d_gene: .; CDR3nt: TGTGCCTGGAGTGTTCCCCCAGGCGAGACCCAGTACTTC; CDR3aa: CAWSVPPGETQYF
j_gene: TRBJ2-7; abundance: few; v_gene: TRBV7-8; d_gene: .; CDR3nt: TGTGCCAGCAGTCCTAACAACTACGAGCAGTACTTC; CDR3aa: CASSPNNYEQYF
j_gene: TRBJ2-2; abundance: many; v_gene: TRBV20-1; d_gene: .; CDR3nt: TGCAGTGCTAGTGACCCGAACACCGGGGAGCTGTTTTTT; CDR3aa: CSASDPNTGELFF
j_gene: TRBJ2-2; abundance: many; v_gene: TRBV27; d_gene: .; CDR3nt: TGTGCCAGCAGGGCCTCGAACACCGGGGAGCTGTTTTTT; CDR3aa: CASRASNTGELFF
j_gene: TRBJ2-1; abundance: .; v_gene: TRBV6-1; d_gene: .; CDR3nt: TGTGCCAGCAGTGAGGCGCCGGTCGGAGGACCCGATGAGCAGTTCTTC; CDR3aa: CASSEAPVGGPDEQFF
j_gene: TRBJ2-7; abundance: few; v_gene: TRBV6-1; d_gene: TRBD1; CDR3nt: TGTGCCAGCAGCAACGCCGGACAGGGAGCCTACGAGCAGTACTTC; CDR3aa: CASSNAGQGAYEQYF
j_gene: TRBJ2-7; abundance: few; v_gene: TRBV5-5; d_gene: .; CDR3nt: TGTGCCAGCAGCTTGGGACAGGCCCTATACGAGCAGTACTTC; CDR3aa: CASSLGQALYEQYF
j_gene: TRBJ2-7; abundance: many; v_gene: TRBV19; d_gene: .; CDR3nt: TGTGCCAGTAGTATTGGTAGGGGGTTCACCGACGAGCAGTACTTC; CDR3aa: CASSIGRGFTDEQYF
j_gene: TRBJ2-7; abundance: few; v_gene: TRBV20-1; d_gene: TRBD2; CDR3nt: TGCAGTGCTAGACTAGCGGGATACTCCTACGAGCAGTACTTC; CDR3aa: CSARLAGYSYEQYF
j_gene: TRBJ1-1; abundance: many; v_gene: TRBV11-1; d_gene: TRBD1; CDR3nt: TGTGCCAGCAGCTCAAAGGGGTTCGGGGACAGGAGGAACACTGAAGCTTTCTTT; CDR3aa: CASSSKGFGDRRNTEAFF
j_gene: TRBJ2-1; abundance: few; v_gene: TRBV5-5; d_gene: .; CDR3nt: TGTGCCAGCAGCTTGGCCGTCGGGGGTACCTACAATGAGCAGTTCTTC; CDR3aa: CASSLAVGGTYNEQFF
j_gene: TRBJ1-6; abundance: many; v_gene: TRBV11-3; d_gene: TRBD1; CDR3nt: TGTGCCAGCAGCTTAGAGGTAGTGCCGGGACAGGGTTCCTATAATTCACCCCTCCACTTT; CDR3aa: CASSLEVVPGQGSYNSPLHF
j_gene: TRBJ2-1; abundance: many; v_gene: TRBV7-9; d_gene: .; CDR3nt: TGTGCCAGCAGCCCTGGGGGGATCGATGAGCAGTTCTTC; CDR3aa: CASSPGGIDEQFF
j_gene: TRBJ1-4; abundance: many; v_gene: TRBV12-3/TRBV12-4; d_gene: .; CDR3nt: TGTGCCAGCACCCGGACGGGACTTCGGCGGGCAACTAATGAAAAACTGTTTTTT; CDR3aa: CASTRTGLRRATNEKLFF
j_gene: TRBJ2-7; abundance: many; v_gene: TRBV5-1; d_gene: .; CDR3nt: TGCGCCAGCAGCTCGGGGGGCGGGAGTTATTACGAGCAGTACTTC; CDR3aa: CASSSGGGSYYEQYF
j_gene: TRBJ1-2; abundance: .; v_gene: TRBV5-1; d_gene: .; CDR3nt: TGCGCCAGCAGCTCCGGACAGTACTATGGCTACACCTTC; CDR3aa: CASSSGQYYGYTF
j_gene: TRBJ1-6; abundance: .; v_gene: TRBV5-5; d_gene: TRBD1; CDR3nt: TGTGCCAGCAGCTTGGCCCGGATAATAGGACAGGGGAAGAATTCACCCCTCCACTTT; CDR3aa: CASSLARIIGQGKNSPLHF
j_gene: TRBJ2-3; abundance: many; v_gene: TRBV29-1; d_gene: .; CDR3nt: TGCAGCGTCAAATACATAGCGGTTAGCACAGATACGCAGTATTTT; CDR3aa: CSVKYIAVSTDTQYF
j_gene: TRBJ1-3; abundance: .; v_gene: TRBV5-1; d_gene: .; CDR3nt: TGCGCCAGCAGGCTAACCGATGGGGGAAACACCATATATTTT; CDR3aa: CASRLTDGGNTIYF
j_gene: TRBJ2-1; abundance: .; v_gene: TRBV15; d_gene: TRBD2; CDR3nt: TGTGCCACCAGCAGCCGCTGGGGTTTGGGACTAGCGGGGCGGAATGAGCAGTTCTTC; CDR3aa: CATSSRWGLGLAGRNEQFF
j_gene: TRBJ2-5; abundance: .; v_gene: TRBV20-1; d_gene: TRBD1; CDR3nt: TGCAGTGCTAACAGGGGTCAAGAGACCCAGTACTTC; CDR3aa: CSANRGQETQYF